These 25 T cell receptor beta chains were sequenced from one sample in a study of blood T cell repertoires in COVID-19. Sequencing was performed with immunoSEQ multiplex PCR; in TCRdb, only in-frame clones are kept and a portion is missing. The sample contains some 260,000 clones, around nine tenths of which appear only once. Sequenced sample: peripheral blood. These receptor sequences come from an elderly man with acute or convalescent COVID-19.

The V and J genes are TRBV9 and TRBJ2-7, with 7 bases aligning to TRBD1. The CDR3 consists of 17 residues. Per germline, CDR1 SGDLS and CDR2 YYNGEE. V shed 0 bases and J 2 bases; nucleotides not matched to a gene: 11. CDR3 region: CASSVGPQGGVPYEQYF. The CDR3 bases are TGTGCCAGCAGCGTAGGCCCACAAGGGGGCGTCCCCTACGAGCAGTACTTC.

This chain connects TRBV18 to TRBJ1-6; D possibly corresponds to TRBD1 (6 bases). Germline CDR1 and CDR2: KGHSH and LQKENI. The CDR3 loop spans 15 amino acids. The V end was cut by 0 bases, the J end by 6 bases, with 9 bases between. CDR3 residues: CASSPPNRANSPLHF. CDR3 DNA sequence: TGTGCCAGCTCACCACCGAACAGGGCTAATTCACCCCTCCACTTT.

The rearrangement joins TRBV6-5 to TRBJ1-1; the D is unclear. The CDR3 covers 15 residues. V was pared by 4 bases and J by 5 bases, with 17 bases between. The V gene's germline CDR1 is MNHEY and CDR2 SVGAGI. The CDR3 DNA sequence: TGTGCCAGCAGTTCCTACGGTGAGGGCAGGACTGAAGCTTTCTTT. Amino acids: CASSSYGEGRTEAFF.

The chain links TRBV6-6 to TRBJ1-1; 7 positions match TRBD1. The ends lost 4 bases at V and 0 bases at J; junction bases unmatched: 5. Germline V gene data show CDR1 as MNHNY and CDR2 as SVGAGI (reference sequence). The CDR3 covers 15 residues. In DNA form, the CDR3 reads TGTGCCAGCAGTTCCCGGGACAGCATGAACACTGAAGCTTTCTTT. Translated: CASSSRDSMNTEAFF.

Comment on this clone: The sample holds other DNA sequences that translate to the same CDR3. The chain joins TRBV11-2 to TRBJ2-3, with 8 positions matching TRBD2. CDR3 size: 15 residues. Trimming removed 6 bases from V and 4 bases from J; junction bases left unmatched: 9. Germline CDR1 reads SGHAT; CDR2 reads FQNNGV. The CDR3 region is CASSSGTSDSDTQYF. CDR3 nucleotides: TGTGCCAGCAGTTCCGGGACTAGTGATTCAGATACGCAGTATTTT.

This clone appeared a single time. The CDR3 coding sequence is TGTGCCAGCAGCTTGACTTCAGGGACAGGGATGAGTGAAAAACTGTTTTTT. Translated, it gives CASSLTSGTGMSEKLFF. The rearrangement joins TRBV5-5 to TRBJ1-4; 9 bases are shared with TRBD1. V trimming: 1 base; J trimming: 7 bases; junction bases outside the gene matches: 11. Per germline, CDR1 SGHKS and CDR2 YYEKEE (reference sequence). CDR3 size: 17 residues.

The chain has TRBV7-2 and TRBJ1-1; D perhaps matches TRBD1 (6 bases). Trimming removed 1 base from V and 1 base from J, with 7 bases in between. CDR1 and CDR2 (germline): SGHTA, FQGNSA. The CDR3 runs 14 residues. The CDR3 DNA sequence: TGTGCCAGCAGCTTAGAGGGACAGAACACTGAAGCTTTCTTT. This gives the protein CASSLEGQNTEAFF.

This chain uses TRBV28 with TRBJ1-4; the D is unclear. CDR1 and CDR2 (germline): MDHEN, SYDVKM. The V end was cut by 5 bases, the J end by 7 bases, with 17 bases between. The CDR3 loop spans 15 amino acids. For the CDR3, the DNA is TGTGCCAGCAGTATACAGACTACCCGAGGTGAAAAACTGTTTTTT. This codes for CASSIQTTRGEKLFF.

The chain is built from TRBV6-5 and TRBJ2-1, with D perhaps matching TRBD2 (5 bases). The germline CDR1 and CDR2 sequences are MNHEY and SVGAGI. Trimming shortened V by 5 bases and J by 0 bases, and 11 bases separated the two germline ends. CDR3 length: 15 amino acids. In nucleotides, the CDR3 is TGTGCCAGCAGTACTAGGGCCCTCTCCTACAATGAGCAGTTCTTC. It translates to CASSTRALSYNEQFF.

The rearrangement links TRBV18 to TRBJ2-5; no clear D. The CDR3 sequence is 12 residues long. Germline V gives CDR1 KGHSH, CDR2 LQKENI. The V end lost 6 bases, the J end lost 1 base, and 6 bases lay between the germline ends. The CDR3 region is CASSPGQETQYF. In nucleotides, the CDR3 is TGTGCCAGCTCTCCGGGCCAAGAGACCCAGTACTTC.

This chain links TRBV2 with TRBJ1-4, with 10 bases matching TRBD1. With V trimmed by 0 bases and J by 7 bases, 2 bases remained unmatched. CDR1 is SNHLY and CDR2 is FYNNEI in the germline V gene. This CDR3 region has 15 residues. DNA for the CDR3: TGTGCCAGCAGTGAAGCCGACAGGGGGCGTGAAAAACTGTTTTTT. Its translation is CASSEADRGREKLFF.

This chain joins TRBV19 and TRBJ2-2; a possible D gene is TRBD2 (6 bases). Trimming cost V 2 bases and J 5 bases, with 12 bases left between them. In germline, CDR1 is LNHDA, CDR2 SQIVND (reference sequence). The CDR3 totals 15 residues. CDR3 protein: CASSIPGGTTGELFF. DNA of the CDR3: TGTGCCAGTAGTATACCTGGCGGGACTACCGGGGAGCTGTTTTTT.

The rearrangement links TRBV6-2 or TRBV6-3 to TRBJ2-7, with TRBD1 matching 8 bases. The CDR3 extends over 14 amino acids. Germline V gene sequence: CDR1 MNHEY, CDR2 SVGEGT. V shed 2 bases and J 2 bases; nucleotides not matched to a gene: 2. CDR3 bases: TGTGCCAGCAGTTACACGACAGGGGCCTACGAGCAGTACTTC. Amino acids: CASSYTTGAYEQYF.

The chain carries TRBV2 and TRBJ2-7, with 9 bases lining up with TRBD1. V was clipped by 1 base and J by 2 bases; unmatched bases: 3. The CDR3 extends over 15 amino acids. Germline V gives CDR1 SNHLY, CDR2 FYNNEI. CDR3 loop: CASSEETGGPYEQYF. Written as DNA, the CDR3 is TGTGCCAGCAGTGAAGAAACAGGGGGCCCCTACGAGCAGTACTTC.

The rearrangement uses TRBV19 and TRBJ1-1, with D possibly being TRBD1 (6 bases). This CDR3 region has 14 residues. Germline CDR1 reads LNHDA; CDR2 reads SQIVND (reference sequence). V was shortened by 3 bases and J by 4 bases, with 12 bases between the two germline ends. This chain's CDR3 is CASSIFGGGTEAFF. The CDR3 coding sequence is TGTGCCAGTAGTATTTTTGGGGGCGGCACTGAAGCTTTCTTT.

The V gene is TRBV7-2, the J gene TRBJ1-2; TRBD1 aligns across 7 bases. Germline CDR1 is SGHTA and CDR2 is FQGNSA. The CDR3 runs to 18 residues. V was clipped by 2 bases and J by 5 bases; unmatched bases: 17. This chain's CDR3 is CASSLTLIRTGSIYGYTF. The CDR3 DNA reads TGTGCCAGCAGCTTAACCCTTATTCGGACAGGAAGTATTTATGGCTACACCTTC.

This clone was detected only a few times. This chain uses TRBV4-1 with TRBJ1-1, with 7 bases lining up with TRBD1. Germline-derived CDR1 and CDR2 are MGHRA and YSYEKL. The V segment lost 1 base and the J segment 6 bases; nucleotides outside the gene matches: 11. The CDR3 extends over 16 amino acids. CDR3 loop: CASSQGRQGGWAEAFF. The CDR3 bases are TGCGCCAGCAGCCAAGGTCGACAGGGTGGCTGGGCTGAAGCTTTCTTT.

The rearrangement uses TRBV5-5 and TRBJ2-3; D might be TRBD1 (6 bases). Germline V gene sequence: CDR1 SGHKS, CDR2 YYEKEE (reference sequence). Deletions cut 0 bases from V and 0 bases from J, with 8 bases between. The CDR3 is 15 residues long. The CDR3 region is CASSLGQGSTDTQYF. The CDR3 DNA sequence: TGTGCCAGCAGCTTGGGTCAGGGGAGCACAGATACGCAGTATTTT.

This chain uses TRBV3-1 (or the pseudogene TRBV3-2) with TRBJ1-6, with D unresolved. Germline V gives CDR1 LGHDT, CDR2 YNNKEL (reference sequence). This CDR3 comprises 18 residues. V gave up 4 bases and J gave up 0 bases, with 16 bases separating them. The CDR3 region is CASSPSTSAPSYNSPLHF. In DNA, the CDR3 is TGTGCCAGCAGCCCTAGCACCTCGGCTCCCTCCTATAATTCACCCCTCCACTTT.

The chain employs TRBV6-6 and TRBJ1-1; a possible D gene is TRBD1 (5 bases). Germline V CDR1 and CDR2: MNHNY, SVGAGI (reference sequence). The germline V and J ends were trimmed by 5 bases and 6 bases, with 16 bases remaining between them. This CDR3 contains 14 residues. This CDR3 reads CASSGRTGEAEAFF. In DNA form, the CDR3 reads TGTGCCAGCAGTGGACGGACGGGGGAGGCTGAAGCTTTCTTT.

The V gene is TRBV5-1, the J gene TRBJ1-6, with 9 bases fitting TRBD1. The CDR3 covers 15 residues. V was clipped by 4 bases and J by 10 bases; unmatched bases: 9. The germline CDR1 and CDR2 sequences are SGHRS and YFSETQ. CDR3 loop: CASSPRDRESSPLHF. CDR3 in DNA: TGCGCCAGCAGCCCCAGGGACAGGGAGTCGTCACCCCTCCACTTT.

The chain carries TRBV19 and TRBJ2-3, with TRBD2 identical over 10 bases. This CDR3 region has 18 residues. Germline assignment: CDR1 LNHDA and CDR2 SQIVND (reference sequence). Unmatched junction bases numbered 12, after V lost 4 bases and J lost 2 bases. Here the CDR3 reads CASSTGRTSGFSTDTQYF. The CDR3 nucleotides are TGTGCCAGTAGTACCGGAAGGACTAGCGGATTCTCCACAGATACGCAGTATTTT.

The V and J genes are TRBV25-1 and TRBJ1-1, with 7 bases that match TRBD1. Germline CDR1 MGHDK, CDR2 SYGVNS. V lost 3 bases to trimming and J lost 2 bases; unmatched junction nucleotides: 9. CDR3 length: 16 amino acids. The DNA for the CDR3 is TGTGCCAGCAGTGACCCCCGGGTAGGGGGCAACACTGAAGCTTTCTTT. It translates to CASSDPRVGGNTEAFF.

The V and J genes are TRBV11-2 and TRBJ1-1; D gene ambiguous. V was pared by 5 bases and J by 0 bases, with 7 bases between. The length of the CDR3 is 13 residues. Germline-derived CDR1 and CDR2 are SGHAT and FQNNGV. The CDR3 sequence is CASSANLNTEAFF. In DNA form, the CDR3 reads TGTGCCAGCAGCGCTAATCTGAACACTGAAGCTTTCTTT.

The chain is built from TRBV4-3 and TRBJ1-1; tentative D call: TRBD1 (5 bases). Trimming left V 0 bases short and J 11 bases short, with 22 bases between. The CDR3 contains 16 residues. CDR1 and CDR2 (germline): LGHNA, YSLEER. The CDR3 region is CASSQEALTWGAGAFF. CDR3 DNA: TGCGCCAGCAGCCAAGAGGCCCTCACTTGGGGCGCGGGGGCTTTCTTT.